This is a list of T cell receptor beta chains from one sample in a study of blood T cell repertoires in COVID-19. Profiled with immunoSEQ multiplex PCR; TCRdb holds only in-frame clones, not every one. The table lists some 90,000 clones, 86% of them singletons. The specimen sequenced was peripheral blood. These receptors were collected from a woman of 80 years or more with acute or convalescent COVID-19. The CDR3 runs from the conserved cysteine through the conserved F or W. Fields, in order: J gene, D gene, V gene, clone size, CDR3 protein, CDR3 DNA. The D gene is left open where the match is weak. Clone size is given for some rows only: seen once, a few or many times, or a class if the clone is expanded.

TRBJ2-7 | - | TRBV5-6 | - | CASSLARREQYF | TGTGCCAGCAGCTTGGCAAGGAGGGAGCAGTACTTC
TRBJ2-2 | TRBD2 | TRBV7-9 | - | CASSLSRGANTGELFF | TGTGCCAGCAGCTTATCGCGGGGGGCGAACACCGGGGAGCTGTTTTTT
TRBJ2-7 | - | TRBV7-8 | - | CASSLASGSPYEQYF | TGTGCCAGCAGCTTAGCTTCAGGGTCCCCCTACGAGCAGTACTTC
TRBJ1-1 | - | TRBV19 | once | CASSTHRVLNTEAFF | TGTGCCAGTAGTACACACAGGGTTCTGAACACTGAAGCTTTCTTT
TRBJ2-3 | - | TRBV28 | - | CASRRVDTQYF | TGTGCCAGCCGGCGGGTAGATACGCAGTATTTT
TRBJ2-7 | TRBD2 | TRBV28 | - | CASRLAGGLDYEQYF | TGTGCCAGCAGATTAGCGGGGGGACTTGACTACGAGCAGTACTTC
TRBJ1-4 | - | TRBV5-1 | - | CASSYQGSNEKLFF | TGCGCCAGCAGCTACCAGGGGTCTAATGAAAAACTGTTTTTT
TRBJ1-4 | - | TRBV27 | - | CASSSGEEKLFF | TGTGCCAGCAGTTCAGGGGAAGAAAAACTGTTTTTT
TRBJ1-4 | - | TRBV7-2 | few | CASSRRGNEKLFF | TGTGCCAGCAGCAGGAGGGGTAATGAAAAACTGTTTTTT
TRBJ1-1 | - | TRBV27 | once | CASSLSTRGNTEAFF | TGTGCCAGCAGTTTATCCACCAGGGGGAACACTGAAGCTTTCTTT
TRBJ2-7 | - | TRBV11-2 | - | CASSPRPGAYEQYF | TGTGCCAGCAGCCCCCGCCCCGGAGCCTACGAGCAGTACTTC
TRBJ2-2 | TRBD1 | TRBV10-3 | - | CAIRSGTGDTGELFF | TGTGCCATCAGATCCGGGACAGGGGACACCGGGGAGCTGTTTTTT
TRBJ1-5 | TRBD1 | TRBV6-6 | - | CASRITGENQPQHF | TGTGCCAGCAGAATTACAGGGGAAAATCAGCCCCAGCATTTT
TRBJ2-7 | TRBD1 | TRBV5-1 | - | CASSLYAGTGSYEQYF | TGCGCCAGCAGCTTGTACGCCGGGACAGGGTCATACGAGCAGTACTTC
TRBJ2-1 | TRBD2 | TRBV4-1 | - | CASSPLDKPLADARRFF | TGCGCCAGCAGCCCCCTGGACAAACCACTAGCGGATGCCCGGCGGTTCTTC
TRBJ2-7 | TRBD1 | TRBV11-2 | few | CASSLQGEYEQYF | TGTGCCAGCAGTCTACAGGGGGAGTACGAGCAGTACTTC
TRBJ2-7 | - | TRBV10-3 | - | CAISGGQGLDEQYF | TGTGCCATCAGTGGGGGGCAGGGGTTGGACGAGCAGTACTTC
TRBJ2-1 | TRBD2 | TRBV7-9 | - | CASSLIGRGDRNEQFF | TGTGCCAGCAGCTTAATCGGGCGGGGGGATCGGAATGAGCAGTTCTTC
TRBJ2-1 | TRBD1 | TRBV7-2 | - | CASSSDRGSHNEQFF | TGTGCCAGCAGCTCTGACAGGGGCTCTCACAATGAGCAGTTCTTC
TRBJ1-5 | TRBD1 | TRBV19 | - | CASRPGTVWQPQHF | TGTGCCAGTAGACCGGGGACAGTCTGGCAGCCCCAGCATTTT
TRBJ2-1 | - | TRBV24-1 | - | CATSDLYYNEQFF | TGTGCCACCAGTGATTTGTACTACAATGAGCAGTTCTTC
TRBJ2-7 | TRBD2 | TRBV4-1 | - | CASSLFSGVLPYEQYF | TGCGCCAGCAGCCTATTTAGCGGGGTCCTTCCCTACGAGCAGTACTTC
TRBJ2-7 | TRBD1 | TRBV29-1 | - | CSVWTGGEQYF | TGCAGCGTTTGGACAGGGGGCGAGCAGTACTTC
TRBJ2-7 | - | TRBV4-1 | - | CASSQDWSQAYEQYF | TGCGCCAGCAGCCAAGACTGGTCTCAGGCCTACGAGCAGTACTTC
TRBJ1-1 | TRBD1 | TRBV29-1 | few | CSAAHGTGNTEAFF | TGCAGCGCGGCCCATGGGACAGGGAACACTGAAGCTTTCTTT
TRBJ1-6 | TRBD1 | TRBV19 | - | CASTSLTGGPLHF | TGTGCCAGTACCTCTTTAACAGGGGGACCCCTCCACTTT
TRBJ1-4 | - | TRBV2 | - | CASSRELWEKLFF | TGTGCCAGCAGCCGGGAACTCTGGGAAAAACTGTTTTTT
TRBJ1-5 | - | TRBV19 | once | CASSIGKGQPQHF | TGTGCCAGTAGTATAGGAAAGGGGCAGCCCCAGCATTTT
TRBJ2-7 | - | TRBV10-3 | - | CAISTGRGGYEQYF | TGTGCCATCAGTACAGGGAGGGGGGGCTACGAGCAGTACTTC
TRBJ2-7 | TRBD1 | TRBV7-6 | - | CASSSDDRGNYEQYF | TGTGCCAGCAGTTCCGACGACAGGGGGAACTACGAGCAGTACTTC
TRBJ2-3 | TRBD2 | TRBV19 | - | CASSIGTSGTDTQYF | TGTGCCAGTAGTATTGGGACTAGCGGCACAGATACGCAGTATTTT
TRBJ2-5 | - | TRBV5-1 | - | CASSLAGSGPVAETQYF | TGCGCCAGCAGCTTGGCGGGTTCAGGGCCGGTGGCGGAGACCCAGTACTTC
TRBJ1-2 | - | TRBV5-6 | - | CASSPLGVHPYGYTF | TGTGCCAGCAGCCCCCTCGGTGTCCATCCCTATGGCTACACCTTC
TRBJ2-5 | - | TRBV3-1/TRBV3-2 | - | CASSQESTAKETQYF | TGTGCCAGCAGCCAAGAGTCGACAGCTAAAGAGACCCAGTACTTC
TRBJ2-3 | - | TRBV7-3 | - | CASSLTGAKYRTDTQYF | TGTGCCAGCAGCTTAACGGGCGCGAAGTATCGCACAGATACGCAGTATTTT
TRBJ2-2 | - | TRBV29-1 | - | CSVTSLSGPTGELFF | TGCAGCGTTACGTCCCTTAGCGGACCCACCGGGGAGCTGTTTTTT
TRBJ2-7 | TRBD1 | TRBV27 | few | CASRATGGRGEQYF | TGTGCCAGCAGGGCGACAGGGGGGAGAGGGGAGCAGTACTTC
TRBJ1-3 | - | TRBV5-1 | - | CASSLGQDAGNTIYF | TGCGCCAGCAGCTTGGGACAGGACGCTGGAAACACCATATATTTT
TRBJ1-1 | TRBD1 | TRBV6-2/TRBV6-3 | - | CASSEAGQVNTEAFF | TGTGCCAGCAGTGAGGCGGGACAGGTGAACACTGAAGCTTTCTTT
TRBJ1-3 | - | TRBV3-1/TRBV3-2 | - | CASSQGQISGNTIYF | TGTGCCAGCAGCCAAGGCCAGATCTCTGGAAACACCATATATTTT
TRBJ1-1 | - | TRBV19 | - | CASSVGGTEAFF | TGTGCCAGTAGTGTGGGGGGGACTGAAGCTTTCTTT
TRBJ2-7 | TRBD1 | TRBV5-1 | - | CASRDRGSYEQYF | TGCGCCAGCAGAGACAGGGGCTCCTACGAGCAGTACTTC
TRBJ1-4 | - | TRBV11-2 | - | CASSLGTVATNEKLFF | TGTGCCAGCAGCTTAGGGACAGTTGCAACTAATGAAAAACTGTTTTTT
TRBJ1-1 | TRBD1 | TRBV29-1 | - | CSVEAGGFAEAFF | TGCAGCGTTGAAGCAGGGGGCTTCGCTGAAGCTTTCTTT
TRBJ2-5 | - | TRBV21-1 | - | CASSRQGDLQETQYF | TGTGCCAGCAGCAGACAGGGGGATTTACAAGAGACCCAGTACTTC
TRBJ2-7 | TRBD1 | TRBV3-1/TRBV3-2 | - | CASSQGQGNLLYEQYF | TGTGCCAGCAGCCAAGGACAGGGGAACCTCCTCTACGAGCAGTACTTC
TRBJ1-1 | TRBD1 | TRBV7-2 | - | CASSLVVTGWSEAFF | TGTGCCAGCAGCTTAGTTGTGACAGGGTGGTCTGAAGCTTTCTTT
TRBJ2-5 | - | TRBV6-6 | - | CASSSRAGETQYF | TGTGCCAGCAGTTCAAGGGCGGGAGAGACCCAGTACTTC
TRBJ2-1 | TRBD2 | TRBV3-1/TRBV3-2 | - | CASSQDASGVYNEQFF | TGTGCCAGCAGCCAAGATGCTAGCGGGGTCTACAATGAGCAGTTCTTC
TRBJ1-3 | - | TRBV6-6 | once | CASTSLYTIYF | TGTGCCAGCACCTCCCTCTACACCATATATTTT
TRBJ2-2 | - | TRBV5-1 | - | CASSLQGTGELFF | TGCGCCAGCAGCTTACAGGGAACCGGGGAGCTGTTTTTT
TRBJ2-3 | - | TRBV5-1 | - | CASSSPSTDTQYF | TGCGCCAGCAGCTCTCCTAGCACAGATACGCAGTATTTT
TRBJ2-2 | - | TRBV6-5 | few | CASTLRTPDTGELFF | TGTGCCAGCACCCTTAGGACACCTGACACCGGGGAGCTGTTTTTT